Sequencing of this T cell receptor (beta chain) was carried out in a study of OX40 agonist ivuxolimab in advanced cancers. Regarding the study in general: Ivuxolimab, which targeted the costimulatory receptor OX40 (CD134), was an agonistic, fully human IgG2 monoclonal antibody. Intravenous ivuxolimab was administered to patients every 2 weeks at six dose levels: 0.01, 0.1, 0.3, 1.5, 3 and 10 mg/kg. Among the roughly 54 dose-escalation patients, around 20 had hepatocellular carcinoma, about 15 melanoma, 9 renal cell carcinoma and 9 head and neck cancer. A male proportion of nearly 85% and a mean age of approximately 58 years, ranging from 23 to 79, were recorded for the dose-escalation cohort. Prior anti-PD-1, anti-PD-L1 or anti-CTLA-4 therapy was permitted, and approximately 40% of dose-escalation patients had received checkpoint inhibitors. Three dose-escalation patients achieved partial responses, one with hepatocellular carcinoma and two with cutaneous melanoma. The purpose of peripheral TCRbeta sequencing was to test whether ivuxolimab changed TCR sequence diversity and led to clonal T-cell expansion. The paper describes the monotherapy dose-escalation part (N of about 52 patients) of the phase I trial of ivuxolimab.

Genomic DNA was extracted from sorted cells for sequencing of the TCRbeta CDR3 region. The immunoSEQ Assay was used to sequence the TCRbeta CDR3 regions. TCRdb retrieved this table from immuneACCESS and kept in-frame rearrangements only. Not all clones are present; in checked studies, unresolved V genes account for under half, and no reason is known for the remainder. The sample data list approximately 90,000 clones, and over 75% of these were observed just once. Around 4.5% of the sample goes to the ten largest clones. Comments on this clone: Its antigen has not been determined. Base qualities are not recorded, but no much larger clone differs from it by a single base.

What the work shows at the level of the full study, not this receptor alone: The antigen specificity of the peripheral T cells that underwent clonal expansion was not determined. After ivuxolimab, CD8+ T cells had more expanded clones than CD4+ T cells on average. Low levels of normalized T-cell clonal expansion were also seen in some patients who did not respond. In the 0.1-3.0 mg/kg groups, partial responders were among the patients with the lowest normalized peripheral clonal expansion, particularly in CD8+ T cells. At doses of 0.1 to 3.0 mg/kg, clonal expansion of both CD4+ and CD8+ T cells in blood was seen between baseline and week 6.

V and J are truncated by 0 bases and 3 bases respectively, leaving an intervening sequence of 13 bases. CDR1 and CDR2, per the germline V gene, are WSHSY and SAAADI. Reading from cysteine to phenylalanine, the CDR3 counts 16 amino acids. CDR3 DNA only is kept here, 48 bases in frame from base 1. The trial excluded patients who had a history of autoimmune disease or who were on systemic immunosuppression. Peripheral blood for TCR sequencing was collected from all dose cohorts at baseline, on cycle 4 day 1, and on cycle 7 day 1. The samples were drawn from a first-in-human, open-label, multicenter phase I dose-escalation trial of ivuxolimab. Adults with locally advanced or metastatic head and neck squamous cell, hepatocellular, melanoma or renal cell carcinoma were enrolled in the trial. Before TCR sequencing, CD4+ T cells and CD8+ T cells from peripheral blood were sorted into separate populations.

This receptor was identified in an adult with an advanced solid tumor such as melanoma, head and neck, liver or kidney cancer. The sequencing used CD4+ or CD8+ T cells sorted from blood, collected in a trial of the OX40 agonist ivuxolimab. The rearrangement combines TRBV10-2 with TRBJ2-3, with TRBD2 perhaps the D gene, on 6 matching bases. This receptor carries the CDR3 CASSESRSGSTDTQYF. The DNA is as follows: TGCGCCAGCAGTGAGTCTCGGAGCGGGTCGACAGATACGCAGTATTTT.